Listed below are T cell receptor beta chains from one sample, sequenced in a study of cytomegalovirus exposure and HLA in healthy donors. Using immunoSEQ multiplex PCR, the repertoire was profiled, and TCRdb retains in-frame clones only, with some absent. Counted here are about 95,000 clones, about 81% occurring once; the ten biggest clones make up approximately 4%. Sequencing used PBMCs. The receptors derive from a woman aged 40 to 49 in good health and CMV-seropositive. CDR3s include the opening cysteine and the closing phenylalanine or tryptophan. Each record gives: J gene, clone size, D gene, V gene, CDR3 protein, CDR3 DNA. A D gene is named only where the DNA matches it firmly. The listing skips clone size in some rows; elsewhere it reads once, few, many or a size class.

TRBJ2-7 | - | - | TRBV10-2 | CASSVGGTYSYEQYF | TGCGCCAGCAGTGTTGGCGGCACCTACTCCTACGAGCAGTACTTC
TRBJ1-1 | - | - | TRBV11-2 | CASSPGVPEAFF | TGTGCCAGCAGCCCGGGGGTCCCTGAAGCTTTCTTT
TRBJ2-3 | - | TRBD2 | TRBV5-6 | CASSLGSGRAFTDTQYF | TGTGCCAGCAGCTTGGGTAGCGGGAGGGCTTTCACAGATACGCAGTATTTT
TRBJ2-5 | - | TRBD1 | TRBV19 | CASSRGTGKLETQYF | TGTGCCAGTTCCCGGGGGACAGGGAAGTTGGAGACCCAGTACTTC
TRBJ2-3 | - | TRBD2 | TRBV10-2 | CASAWTSGSTDTQYF | TGCGCCAGCGCCTGGACTAGCGGGAGCACAGATACGCAGTATTTT
TRBJ1-5 | - | - | TRBV28 | CASTPGGIAHNQPQHF | TGTGCCAGCACCCCTGGGGGGATAGCCCACAATCAGCCCCAGCATTTT
TRBJ1-3 | - | - | TRBV9 | CASSPPQGSGNTIYF | TGTGCCAGCAGCCCTCCTCAGGGGTCTGGAAACACCATATATTTT
TRBJ2-1 | - | TRBD2 | TRBV7-9 | CASSLLAGYNEQFF | TGTGCCAGCAGCTTACTAGCGGGGTACAATGAGCAGTTCTTC
TRBJ1-6 | - | - | TRBV28 | CASIDSNNSPLHF | TGTGCCAGCATCGACAGCAATAATTCACCCCTCCACTTT
TRBJ1-2 | - | - | TRBV15 | CATSRAQIYGYTF | TGTGCCACCAGCAGAGCCCAGATCTATGGCTACACCTTC
TRBJ1-6 | - | - | TRBV11-3 | CASRRGTSGNSPLHF | TGTGCCAGCAGGCGGGGGACATCCGGCAATTCACCCCTCCACTTT
TRBJ1-2 | few | TRBD1 | TRBV19 | CASSRERTGDYGYTF | TGTGCCAGTAGTCGCGAGAGGACAGGCGACTATGGCTACACCTTC
TRBJ2-1 | - | TRBD2 | TRBV7-7 | CASSLSSGRGEQFF | TGTGCTAGCAGCTTGTCTAGCGGGAGAGGAGAGCAGTTCTTC